The table lists the clone carrying this T cell receptor beta chain with a few counts. Its antigen is not identified. At one end, the junction sequence differs from germline, possibly due to a read error. This sample is part of a study of shared clonotypes between healthy human individuals. Study-level background: The composition of the donors was a couple of women and a few men aged 18 to 49. Findings and limits, study-wide: Rarefaction showed sorted-subset sequencing was incomplete despite large depth. A reduction in generation probabilities was seen for non-shared clonotypes relative to those shared by all four donors.

As handled by the study authors: ImmunoSEQ only sent back junction sequences with no quality scores, so filtering was done differently. Data came from immunoSEQ multiplex PCR; TCRdb stores just in-frame clones and leaves some out. The V and J calls and clone size were taken over from that table, and D and trimming were inferred from the DNA. The table has about 1 million clones, 60% to 80% seen once. The CDR3 totals 15 residues. In germline, CDR1 is SNHLY, CDR2 FYNNEI. V gene TRBV2 combines with J gene TRBJ2-1; TRBD2 aligns across 11 bases. The material sequenced was memory CD4+ T cells sorted from blood. Indicated subset: CD45RA-negative fraction. This TCR was recovered from a man aged 18 to 30 in good health. CDR3 in DNA: TGTTCCAGCAGTTACGGACTAGCGGGTACAATCGAGCAGTTCTTC. Protein: CSSSYGLAGTIEQFF.